Presented here are 26 T cell receptor beta chains from one specimen sequenced in a study of cytomegalovirus exposure and HLA in healthy donors. The PCR contained 60 Vbeta and 13 Jbeta primers. Method: immunoSEQ multiplex PCR; TCRdb's copy keeps in-frame clones and lacks some. The sample has roughly 150,000 clones, more than 70% seen once. Source material: PBMCs. The source of these receptors is a man aged 18 to 29 in good health and CMV-seropositive.

This rearrangement joins TRBV5-4 to TRBJ2-1, with 12 bases identical to TRBD2. The CDR3 consists of 15 residues. V trimming: 3 bases; J trimming: 8 bases; junction bases outside the gene matches: 6. Germline CDR1 is SGHNT and CDR2 is YYREEE (reference sequence). This chain's CDR3 is CASSSLAGGGYEQFF. In DNA, the CDR3 is TGTGCCAGCAGCTCACTAGCGGGAGGCGGCTATGAGCAGTTCTTC.

The chain joins TRBV29-1 to TRBJ2-5; 8 positions match TRBD1. Trimming cost V 1 base and J 4 bases; bases outside gene matches: 5. Germline V gives CDR1 SQVTM, CDR2 ANQGSEA. CDR3 length: 14 residues. The CDR3 nucleotides read TGCAGCGTTGAAGTCAGGGGGCTAAGAGAGACCCAGTACTTC. It specifies CSVEVRGLRETQYF.

This clone was detected only once. This chain uses TRBV27 with TRBJ2-4, with TRBD2 identical over 8 bases. Trimming took 3 bases from V and 12 from J; bases not matched to a gene: 10. This CDR3 is 14 amino acids long. Germline V gene sequence: CDR1 MNHEY, CDR2 SMNVEV (reference sequence). Written as DNA, the CDR3 is TGTGCCAGCAGTTTGGATGGACTAGCCTTCCATCAGTACTTC. It is translated as CASSLDGLAFHQYF.

The genes are TRBV27 and TRBJ2-2; D is ambiguous. The V end lost 3 bases, the J end lost 2 bases, and 7 bases lay between the germline ends. Germline CDR1 is MNHEY and CDR2 is SMNVEV (reference sequence). This CDR3 has 14 residues. The CDR3 coding sequence is TGTGCCAGCAGTTTTTGGAGAAACACCGGGGAGCTGTTTTTT. Amino acid sequence: CASSFWRNTGELFF.

This chain joins TRBV7-2 and TRBJ2-5; 7 bases fit TRBD2. The better agreement between TRBJ2-7 and the DNA end casts doubt on the J call. This CDR3 region has 12 residues. Germline V gene lookup returns CDR1 SGHTA and CDR2 FQGNSA. The CDR3 is CASSFAGDEQYF. The CDR3 DNA follows: TGTGCCAGCAGCTTTGCGGGAGACGAGCAGTACTTC.

The chain couples TRBV19 to TRBJ1-3; D gene uncertain. V was trimmed by 7 bases and J by 0 bases, leaving 7 bases between them. CDR3 length: 13 amino acids. Germline CDR1 reads LNHDA; CDR2 reads SQIVND (reference sequence). As DNA, the CDR3 is TGTGCCAGTAAATACAGCTCTGGAAACACCATATATTTT. Its translation: CASKYSSGNTIYF. The full variable domain, in which reference TRBV19 and TRBJ1-3 provide the parts outside the CDR3, is DGGITQSPKYLFRKEGQNVTLSCEQNLNHDAMYWYRQDPGQGLRLIYYSQIVNDFQKGDIAEGYSVSREKKESFPLTVTSAQKNPTAFYLCASKYSSGNTIYFGEGSWLTVV.

The chain uses TRBV7-9 and TRBJ2-1, with 8 positions matching TRBD2. With V trimmed by 5 bases and J by 3 bases, 9 bases remained unmatched. The CDR3 is 16 amino acids. Germline V gives CDR1 SEHNR, CDR2 FQNEAQ (reference sequence). The CDR3 region is CASSPSLAGFYNEQFF. In DNA form, the CDR3 reads TGTGCCAGCAGCCCTTCGCTAGCGGGCTTCTACAATGAGCAGTTCTTC.

This chain joins TRBV7-9 and TRBJ2-5, with 7 bases that match TRBD2. Per the germline V gene, CDR1 is SEHNR and CDR2 is FQNEAQ (reference sequence). Trimming took 1 base from V and 1 from J; bases not matched to a gene: 6. This CDR3 contains 16 residues. The CDR3 region is CASSLVGLAAQETQYF. Written as DNA, the CDR3 is TGTGCCAGCAGCTTAGTAGGGCTAGCGGCCCAAGAGACCCAGTACTTC.

The chain has TRBV11-2 and TRBJ2-3; 15 bases are a match to TRBD2. With 0 bases clipped from V and 1 base from J, the junction kept 8 bases outside the gene matches. The length of the CDR3 is 20 residues. Per the germline V gene, CDR1 is SGHAT and CDR2 is FQNNGV. The CDR3 DNA reads as TGTGCCAGCAGCTTAGATCGGACTAGCGGGAGGGATACACGCACAGATACGCAGTATTTT. Translating it yields CASSLDRTSGRDTRTDTQYF.

The chain recombines TRBV19 with TRBJ2-7; TRBD1 aligns across 12 bases. The CDR3 has 14 residues. Germline CDR1 and CDR2: LNHDA and SQIVND (reference sequence). The J segment lost 5 bases and the V segment lost 3 bases, leaving 2 bases of the junction unmatched. CDR3 protein: CASSIGTGGNEQYF. CDR3 coding DNA: TGTGCCAGTAGTATTGGGACAGGGGGCAACGAGCAGTACTTC. Full variable domain (missing parts from reference TRBV19 and TRBJ2-7): DGGITQSPKYLFRKEGQNVTLSCEQNLNHDAMYWYRQDPGQGLRLIYYSQIVNDFQKGDIAEGYSVSREKKESFPLTVTSAQKNPTAFYLCASSIGTGGNEQYFGPGTRLTVT.

The V and J genes are TRBV10-3 and TRBJ2-3, with TRBD1 matching 9 bases. V was clipped by 8 bases and J by 2 bases; unmatched bases: 5. This CDR3 has 14 amino acids. Germline CDR1 ENHRY, CDR2 SYGVKD. The CDR3 nucleotides are TGTGCCATCGGTAGACAGGGGGACACAGATACGCAGTATTTT. It is translated as CAIGRQGDTDTQYF.

This sequence joins TRBV28 and TRBJ2-3; D is uncertain. V dropped 4 bases and J dropped 5 bases, with 7 bases sitting between them. CDR1 is MDHEN, CDR2 SYDVKM, per germline. The CDR3 length is 12 residues. The DNA of the CDR3 is TGTGCCAGCAGTTCCTATTTAGATACGCAGTATTTT. This gives the protein CASSSYLDTQYF.

Details on this clone: An end of the junction differs from the germline gene, which may be a read error. The chain is built from TRBV4-1 and TRBJ1-2, with 7 nucleotides matching TRBD1. The CDR3 totals 14 residues. The germline V gene encodes CDR1 MGHRA and CDR2 YSYEKL. CDR3 in amino acids: CASSQGTGIYGYPF. CDR3 in DNA: TGCGCCAGCAGCCAAGGGACAGGAATCTATGGCTACCCCTTC.

This clone has only one observation. The chain carries TRBV12-5 and TRBJ2-3; TRBD1 matches 8 bases. CDR3 size: 15 residues. V gave up 7 bases and J gave up 4 bases; unmatched junction bases: 10. From germline, CDR1 is LGHNT and CDR2 FRNRAP. CDR3 in amino acids: CASAIGQGLADTQYF. The CDR3 region has the DNA TGTGCTAGTGCCATCGGACAGGGCCTCGCAGATACGCAGTATTTT. Full variable domain (rest looked up from reference TRBV12-5 and TRBJ2-3): DARVTQTPRHKVTEMGQEVTMRCQPILGHNTVFWYRQTMMQGLELLAYFRNRAPLDDSGMPKDRFSAEMPDATLATLKIQPSEPRDSAVYFCASAIGQGLADTQYFGPGTRLTVL.

The V and J genes are TRBV14 and TRBJ2-7, with 9 bases that match TRBD2. This CDR3 has 13 amino acids. V gave up 6 bases and J gave up 4 bases; unmatched junction bases: 4. Germline values: CDR1 SGHDN, CDR2 FVKESK. The CDR3 DNA follows: TGTGCCAGCAGAAATAGCGGGAGTTACGAGCAGTACTTC. The encoded protein is CASRNSGSYEQYF.

CDR3 sequence reads: CASSYRQGGPYEQYF. CDR3 DNA sequence: TGTGCCAGCAGTTACCGACAGGGGGGCCCCTACGAGCAGTACTTC. The chain recombines TRBV28 with TRBJ2-7; 9 bases fit TRBD1. Germline-derived CDR1 and CDR2 are MDHEN and SYDVKM. V shed 4 bases, J shed 2 bases, and the junction held 6 bases outside the gene matches. The CDR3 sequence is 15 residues long.

V and J are TRBV28 and TRBJ2-5, with D maybe TRBD2 (5 bases). V gave up 7 bases and J gave up 2 bases, with 14 bases separating them. Looked up from germline, CDR1 is MDHEN and CDR2 is SYDVKM. CDR3 length: 14 amino acids. The CDR3 DNA is TGTGCCAGCACATCATCAACTAGACAAGAGACCCAGTACTTC. It translates to CASTSSTRQETQYF.

This chain connects TRBV11-3 to TRBJ2-1; D remains ambiguous. The CDR3 sequence is 14 residues long. The V end was cut by 5 bases, the J end by 0 bases, with 8 bases between. Germline V gene data show CDR1 as SGHNT and CDR2 as YENEEA. The CDR3: CASSALASYNEQFF. CDR3 bases: TGTGCCAGCAGCGCACTCGCCTCCTACAATGAGCAGTTCTTC. Supplemented by reference TRBV11-3 and TRBJ2-1, the full variable domain reads EAGVVQSPRYKIIEKKQPVAFWCNPISGHNTLYWYLQNLGQGPELLIRYENEEAVDDSQLPKDRFSAERLKGVDSTLKIQPAELGDSAVYLCASSALASYNEQFFGPGTRLTVL.

The chain has TRBV2 and TRBJ1-2; 7 bases are shared with TRBD1. CDR3 size: 13 residues. V was pared by 7 bases and J by 8 bases, with 10 bases of the junction left unmatched. Looked up from germline, CDR1 is SNHLY and CDR2 is FYNNEI. CDR3 protein: CASTQGELGGYTF. The DNA of the CDR3 is TGTGCCAGCACCCAGGGGGAGCTTGGCGGCTACACCTTC.

This clone was counted only a few times. The CDR3, as DNA: TGCAGTGCCCGCCGGGGAAACACCATATATTTT. Translating it yields CSARRGNTIYF. The rearrangement links TRBV20-1 to TRBJ1-3, with unresolved D. This CDR3 contains 11 residues. The V gene's germline CDR1 is DFQATT and CDR2 SNEGSKA (reference sequence). Trimming removed 6 bases at V and 4 bases at J, with 7 bases between.

The genes are TRBV10-3 and TRBJ1-1, with D unclear. Trimming removed 11 bases from V and 4 bases from J, with 20 bases in between. The CDR3 has 14 residues. CDR1 and CDR2 (germline): ENHRY, SYGVKD. CDR3 amino acids: CAARSGQEATEAFF. The CDR3 DNA sequence: TGTGCCGCTCGGAGCGGCCAGGAGGCCACTGAAGCTTTCTTT.

This clone was seen more than once but under ten times. The rearrangement uses TRBV7-9 and TRBJ2-7; a weak D match, TRBD2 (6 bases). CDR1 and CDR2 from the germline V gene are SEHNR and FQNEAQ (reference sequence). The germline V and J ends were trimmed by 1 base and 7 bases, with 8 bases remaining between them. This CDR3 is 12 amino acids long. The CDR3 is CASSLVAEEQYF. The CDR3 DNA sequence: TGTGCCAGCAGCTTAGTAGCGGAAGAGCAGTACTTC. Based on the CDR3 plus reference TRBV7-9 and TRBJ2-7, the full variable domain is DTGVSQNPRHKITKRGQNVTFRCDPISEHNRLYWYRQTLGQGPEFLTYFQNEAQLEKSRLLSDRFSAERPKGSFSTLEIQRTEQGDSAMYLCASSLVAEEQYFGPGTRLTVT.

V and J are TRBV18 and TRBJ1-1, with TRBD1 identical over 7 bases. Germline CDR1 reads KGHSH; CDR2 reads LQKENI. CDR3 length: 14 residues. V shed 3 bases and J 1 base; nucleotides not matched to a gene: 2. The CDR3 reads CASSPQGENTEAFF. CDR3 bases: TGTGCCAGCTCACCCCAGGGGGAGAACACTGAAGCTTTCTTT.

This rearrangement joins TRBV5-5 to TRBJ2-2, with D maybe TRBD1 (6 bases). Per the germline V gene, CDR1 is SGHKS and CDR2 is YYEKEE (reference sequence). Trimming took 3 bases from V and 3 from J, leaving 6 bases between them. The CDR3 has 13 amino acids. CDR3 coding DNA: TGTGCCAGCAGCTGGACAGACACCGGGGAGCTGTTTTTT. Amino acids: CASSWTDTGELFF.

This clone came up once. This chain connects TRBV7-9 to TRBJ2-7; 7 bases line up with TRBD1. J lost 2 bases, V lost 5 bases, and 9 bases had no gene match. Germline CDR1 is SEHNR and CDR2 is FQNEAQ (reference sequence). The CDR3 contains 15 residues. The CDR3 DNA reads TGTGCCAGCAGCCAAGACAGGGCTTATGCCTACGAGCAGTACTTC. Amino acid sequence: CASSQDRAYAYEQYF.

The rearrangement uses TRBV30 and TRBJ1-5; D unresolved. This CDR3 is 13 amino acids long. The V end lost 3 bases, the J end lost 9 bases, and 15 bases lay between the germline ends. Per germline, CDR1 GTSNPN and CDR2 SVGIG (reference sequence). The CDR3 DNA follows: TGTGCCTGGAGCGCCCAGAGCCTAGGGCCCCAGCATTTT. Amino acid sequence: CAWSAQSLGPQHF.